One sample yielded the 27 T cell receptor beta chains listed below, sequenced in a study of response to subunit inactivated influenza vaccine. TCRdb reprocessed the RT-PCR reads via MiXCR and lists one record per CDR3 protein. The table lists about half a million distinct CDR3 sequences, approximately 11% of them singletons. Sequenced here: PBMCs from blood, sampled about 40 days after vaccination. The receptors stem from a man between 50 and 59 years old who received an inactivated influenza vaccine.

The J gene is TRBJ2-7, the V gene TRBV20-1; TRBD1 matches at 8 bases. The V gene's germline CDR1 is DFQATT and CDR2 SNEGSKA (reference sequence). The CDR3 runs 15 residues. With 0 bases clipped from V and 2 bases from J, the junction kept 6 bases outside the gene matches. Here the CDR3 reads CSAREGTGGAYEQYF. The CDR3 DNA follows: TGCAGTGCTAGAGAAGGGACAGGCGGGGCCTACGAGCAGTACTTC.

This clonotype has a handful of counts. CDR3 bases: TGTGCCAGCAGCCAAAAGGATCAGCCCCAGCATTTT. It encodes CASSQKDQPQHF. The chain recombines TRBV28 with TRBJ1-5; D remains unclear. Germline V gene lookup returns CDR1 MDHEN and CDR2 SYDVKM. This CDR3 is built from 12 residues. V lost 6 bases to trimming and J lost 5 bases, with 8 bases between them. Full variable domain (outside the CDR3, taken from reference TRBV28 and TRBJ1-5): DVKVTQSSRYLVKRTGEKVFLECVQDMDHENMFWYRQDPGLGLRLIYFSYDVKMKEKGDIPEGYSVSREKKERFSLILESASTNQTSMYLCASSQKDQPQHFGDGTRLSIL.

The chain is built from TRBV12-3 or TRBV12-4 and TRBJ1-2; 7 bases line up with TRBD1. J gave up 10 bases and V 5 bases, and 7 bases lay outside the gene matches. This CDR3 is built from 12 residues. This CDR3 reads CASSLTGLNYTF. CDR3 nucleotide sequence: TGTGCCAGCAGTCTGACAGGGTTAAACTACACCTTC.

In its sample, this clonotype was seen many times. The J gene is TRBJ2-1, the V gene TRBV6-1; TRBD2 agrees at 9 bases. V shed 6 bases and J 7 bases; nucleotides not matched to a gene: 22. In germline, CDR1 is MNHNS, CDR2 SASEGT. The CDR3 spans 19 residues. The DNA of the CDR3 is TGTGCCAGCAGCCCGAATTTGGTGGCGGGGGGGACCTTTAAGAATGAGCAGTTCTTC. Its translation is CASSPNLVAGGTFKNEQFF.

This clonotype was detected only a few times. The chain uses TRBV11-1 and TRBJ2-1; a possible D gene is TRBD1 (6 bases). The CDR3 runs to 19 residues. Germline V gene data show CDR1 as SGHAT and CDR2 as FQDESV (reference sequence). Trimming left V 5 bases short and J 0 bases short, with 23 bases between. CDR3 nucleotides: TGTGCCAGCAGCGAGTGGACGGACAGACAAAATAGCTCCTACAATGAGCAGTTCTTC. This codes for CASSEWTDRQNSSYNEQFF.

This clonotype was counted between two and nine times. The chain has TRBV18 and TRBJ2-1; TRBD2 agrees at 8 bases. V shed 5 bases and J 5 bases; nucleotides not matched to a gene: 5. Germline CDR1 KGHSH, CDR2 LQKENI. There are 14 residues in the CDR3. CDR3 sequence (DNA): TGTGCCAGCTCAGTCTCTAGCGGGCACAATGAGCAGTTCTTC. This translates into CASSVSSGHNEQFF. Filled out from reference TRBV18 and TRBJ2-1, the complete variable domain reads NAGVMQNPRHLVRRRGQEARLRCSPMKGHSHVYWYRQLPEEGLKFMVYLQKENIIDESGMPKERFSAEFPKEGPSILRIQQVVRGDSAAYFCASSVSSGHNEQFFGPGTRLTVL.

Many counts were recorded for this clonotype. The chain joins TRBV12-3 or TRBV12-4 to TRBJ2-7; D unclear. The ends were cut back, 6 bases at V and 4 bases at J, with 13 bases in the middle. The CDR3 covers 13 residues. CDR3 sequence: CASSPVALYEQYF. CDR3 in DNA: TGTGCCAGCAGCCCCGTAGCTCTGTACGAGCAGTACTTC.

The V and J genes are TRBV28 and TRBJ2-3; TRBD2 is a possible D gene (6 bases). The CDR3 loop spans 17 amino acids. V shed 11 bases and J shed 3 bases, with 27 bases lying between them. CDR1 MDHEN and CDR2 SYDVKM come from the germline V gene. CDR3 in amino acids: CAASPGGIPSGTDTQYF. CDR3 in DNA: TGTGCCGCCTCCCCAGGAGGGATTCCCTCGGGAACAGATACGCAGTATTTT.

This clonotype was detected ten times or more. The rearrangement uses TRBV29-1 and TRBJ2-5; 11 nucleotides align to TRBD2. The CDR3 contains 14 residues. Germline trimming cut 4 bases from V and 5 bases from J; bases unmatched to any gene: 6. Germline CDR1 is SQVTM and CDR2 is ANQGSEA. This chain's CDR3 is CSVVLAGGWETQYF. The CDR3, as DNA: TGCAGCGTTGTCCTAGCGGGAGGATGGGAGACCCAGTACTTC.

This clonotype was seen only a few times. The V call is TRBV7-9, the J call TRBJ1-1; no clear D gene. Deletions cut 3 bases from V and 1 base from J, with 15 bases between. Germline CDR1 reads SEHNR; CDR2 reads FQNEAQ (reference sequence). The CDR3 consists of 16 residues. The CDR3 DNA reads as TGTGCCAGCAGCTTTTCGGCCGGCTCCGGGAACACTGAAGCTTTCTTT. Residues: CASSFSAGSGNTEAFF.

This clonotype was seen more than once but under ten times. The gene calls are TRBV12-3 or TRBV12-4 and TRBJ2-1; D is perhaps TRBD1 (6 bases). Trimming took off 6 bases at V and 2 bases at J, with 14 bases between the two ends. This CDR3 has 15 amino acids. CDR3 region: CASSPPGQAYNEQFF. CDR3 coding DNA: TGTGCCAGCAGCCCCCCGGGACAAGCCTACAATGAGCAGTTCTTC.

This clonotype was seen many times. The rearrangement uses TRBV12-3 or TRBV12-4 and TRBJ2-2; D is possibly TRBD2 (6 bases). This CDR3 is built from 15 residues. V was shortened by 4 bases and J by 2 bases, with 11 bases between the two germline ends. The CDR3 DNA reads TGTGCCAGCAGTTCTAGCGCCTTCAACACCGGGGAGCTGTTTTTT. This gives the protein CASSSSAFNTGELFF.

The chain uses TRBV4-3 and TRBJ2-1; TRBD1 matches at 8 bases. Germline values: CDR1 LGHNA, CDR2 YSLEER. The CDR3 loop spans 14 amino acids. Unmatched junction bases numbered 3, after V lost 0 bases and J lost 8 bases. In DNA, the CDR3 is TGCGCCAGCAGCCAAGAAACGACAGGGGATGAGCAGTTCTTC. Amino acids: CASSQETTGDEQFF.

This clonotype was seen many times. This chain connects TRBV12-3 or TRBV12-4 to TRBJ2-2; TRBD1 agrees at 7 bases. J gave up 1 base and V 4 bases, and 6 bases lay outside the gene matches. CDR3 length: 16 amino acids. The CDR3 coding sequence is TGTGCCAGCAGTTCCACGACAGGGTTGAACACCGGGGAGCTGTTTTTT. Translating gives CASSSTTGLNTGELFF.

This clonotype was detected only a few times. The gene calls are TRBV5-1 and TRBJ2-1; D is perhaps TRBD1 (6 bases). Germline loops: CDR1 SGHRS, CDR2 YFSETQ. The CDR3 spans 12 residues. The V end lost 4 bases, the J end lost 8 bases, and 10 bases lay between the germline ends. The CDR3 here is CASSAGVHEQFF. The CDR3 region has the DNA TGCGCCAGCAGCGCAGGGGTCCATGAGCAGTTCTTC.

The V gene is TRBV7-2, the J gene TRBJ1-2; a possible D gene is TRBD1 (5 bases). V dropped 2 bases and J dropped 2 bases, with 12 bases sitting between them. Germline CDR1 reads SGHTA; CDR2 reads FQGNSA. The length of the CDR3 is 15 residues. The CDR3 sequence is CASSLWGEGNYGYTF. CDR3 nucleotides: TGTGCCAGCAGCTTATGGGGGGAGGGGAACTATGGCTACACCTTC.

Only a few counts were recorded for this clonotype. The V gene is TRBV20-1, the J gene TRBJ1-6, with a weak D call TRBD1 (6 bases). V was clipped by 1 base and J by 8 bases, with 12 bases between them. This CDR3 is 14 amino acids long. CDR1 is DFQATT and CDR2 is SNEGSKA in the germline V gene (reference sequence). The CDR3: CSARAGAGDSPLHF. In DNA form, the CDR3 reads TGCAGTGCTAGAGCGGGGGCGGGGGATTCACCCCTCCACTTT.

This clonotype was observed at least ten times. V usage is TRBV30 and J usage is TRBJ1-6, with D possibly TRBD1 on 5 matching bases. Germline loops: CDR1 GTSNPN, CDR2 SVGIG (reference sequence). The CDR3 has 14 amino acids. V was shortened by 8 bases and J by 4 bases, with 15 bases between the two germline ends. The CDR3 sequence is CAHMRGGYNSPLHF. CDR3 DNA: TGTGCCCATATGCGGGGGGGTTATAATTCACCCCTCCACTTT.

This clonotype was recorded many times. The chain has TRBV5-1 and TRBJ1-2, with D tentatively TRBD1 (6 bases). CDR1 is SGHRS, CDR2 YFSETQ, per germline. Trimming took 2 bases from V and 3 from J, leaving 11 bases between them. The CDR3 covers 14 residues. CDR3: CASSFDRTDYGYTF. Here the CDR3 DNA reads TGCGCCAGCAGCTTTGACAGGACGGACTATGGCTACACCTTC.

This clonotype was observed a handful of times. The gene calls are TRBV20-1 and TRBJ2-7; possibly TRBD1 for D (6 bases). The ends were cut back, 3 bases at V and 2 bases at J, with 20 bases in the middle. The CDR3 is made up of 16 amino acids. Germline V gives CDR1 DFQATT, CDR2 SNEGSKA (reference sequence). This CDR3 reads CSASSYGNRATYEQYF. As DNA, the CDR3 is TGCAGTGCTAGTAGTTACGGGAACAGGGCCACCTACGAGCAGTACTTC.

This clonotype was recorded many times. The rearrangement joins TRBV4-2 to TRBJ1-6, with 7 bases that match TRBD1. Losses at the gene ends were 0 bases for V and 5 bases for J; bases not matched to a gene: 10. The CDR3 is 18 amino acids. CDR1 and CDR2 from the germline V gene are LGHNA and YNFKEQ. CDR3 coding DNA: TGTGCCAGCAGCCAAGATCATTTTTGGGACAGAGATAATTCACCCCTCCACTTT. Residues: CASSQDHFWDRDNSPLHF.

The chain employs TRBV15 and TRBJ2-1, with a tentative D call TRBD1 (5 bases). This CDR3 has 14 amino acids. V was shortened by 7 bases and J by 3 bases, with 13 bases between the two germline ends. Germline values: CDR1 LNHNV, CDR2 YYDKDF (reference sequence). CDR3 residues: CATTKGFFYNEQFF. The CDR3, as DNA: TGTGCCACCACGAAGGGGTTTTTCTACAATGAGCAGTTCTTC.

This clonotype appeared a few times. This chain connects TRBV6-2 or TRBV6-3 to TRBJ2-5, with 10 positions matching TRBD1. V was clipped by 4 bases and J by 5 bases; unmatched bases: 10. The CDR3 is 16 amino acids. Germline V CDR1 and CDR2: MNHEY, SVGEGT. This chain's CDR3 is CASSSRDRGFIETQYF. In DNA form, the CDR3 reads TGTGCCAGCAGTTCCCGGGACAGGGGCTTCATCGAGACCCAGTACTTC.

The chain carries TRBV6-1 and TRBJ2-2; 10 bases align to TRBD2. V lost 6 bases and J lost 6; bases outside the gene matches: 10. The CDR3 runs 16 residues. Germline CDR1 is MNHNS and CDR2 is SASEGT. The CDR3 is CASSQPVSGGAGELFF. CDR3 bases: TGTGCCAGCAGCCAGCCTGTCAGCGGGGGGGCCGGGGAGCTGTTTTTT.

This clonotype was counted many times. The chain has TRBV4-2 and TRBJ2-3; TRBD2 matches at 15 bases. V lost 4 bases, J lost 2 bases, and 1 base stayed unmatched. This CDR3 contains 16 residues. From germline, CDR1 is LGHNA and CDR2 YNFKEQ. Here the CDR3 DNA reads TGTGCCAGCAGCCGGACTAGCGGGGGGGACACAGATACGCAGTATTTT. It specifies CASSRTSGGDTDTQYF.

This clonotype appeared many times. The chain combines TRBV5-1 with TRBJ2-1, with D possibly TRBD1 on 5 matching bases. V was clipped by 0 bases and J by 0 bases, with 10 bases between them. Germline V gene sequence: CDR1 SGHRS, CDR2 YFSETQ. This CDR3 spans 16 amino acids. CDR3 bases: TGCGCCAGCAGCTTGGGACAGTTCAGCTCCTACAATGAGCAGTTCTTC. This encodes CASSLGQFSSYNEQFF.

The V gene is TRBV3-1, the J gene TRBJ2-6; 10 bases are a match to TRBD2. CDR3 size: 19 residues. CDR1 and CDR2 from the germline V gene are LGHDT and YNNKEL (reference sequence). Trimming at V came to 1 base and at J to 4 bases, leaving 10 bases not matched to a gene. DNA of the CDR3: TGTGCCAGCAGCCAAGGCCCAGCTAGCGGGAGTATGGGGGCCAACGTCCTGACTTTC. It encodes CASSQGPASGSMGANVLTF.